This TCR beta chain was found in a study of shared clonotypes between healthy human individuals. The protocol was immunoSEQ multiplex PCR, while the TCRdb copy is restricted to in-frame clones and leaves out a portion. The top ten clones hold more than 0.35% of a sample with 2 million to 2.5 million clones, less than 95% of them seen once. Regarding the study as a whole: Rarefaction indicated that sorted-subset sequencing remained incomplete although depth was large.

In germline, CDR1 is SGHTA, CDR2 FQGNSA. The CDR3 consists of 17 residues. Trimming pared 1 base from V and 5 bases from J, leaving 18 bases between. To note about this clone: Its antigen is unknown.

Material: naive CD4+ T cells from PBMCs. This sample's subset: CD45RA+ positively selected. The TCR sequence derives from a man between 18 and 35 years old in good health. Some clones in this sample may be carry-over from other donors' samples. The chain is built from TRBV7-2 and TRBJ2-4; D unresolved. Here the CDR3 DNA reads TGTGCCAGCAGCTTAGTAGCCCCCGGTTTGTCCGAAAACATTCAGTACTTC. Protein product: CASSLVAPGLSENIQYF.